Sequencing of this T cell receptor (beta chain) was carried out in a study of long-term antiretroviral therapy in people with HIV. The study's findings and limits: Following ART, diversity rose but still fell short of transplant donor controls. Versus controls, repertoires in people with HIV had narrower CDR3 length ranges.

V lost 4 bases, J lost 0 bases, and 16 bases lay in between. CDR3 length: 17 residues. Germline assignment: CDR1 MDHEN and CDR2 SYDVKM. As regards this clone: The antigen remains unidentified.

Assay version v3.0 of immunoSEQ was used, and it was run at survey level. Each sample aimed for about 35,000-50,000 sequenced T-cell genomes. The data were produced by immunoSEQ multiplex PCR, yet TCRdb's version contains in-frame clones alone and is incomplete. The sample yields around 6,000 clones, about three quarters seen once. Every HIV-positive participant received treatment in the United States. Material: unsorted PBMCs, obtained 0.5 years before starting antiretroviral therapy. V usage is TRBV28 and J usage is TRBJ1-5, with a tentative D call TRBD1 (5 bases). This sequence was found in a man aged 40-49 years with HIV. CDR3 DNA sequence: TGTGCCAGCAGTTCCCCCCTGGCAGGGTATAGCAATCAGCCCCAGCATTTT. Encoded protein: CASSSPLAGYSNQPQHF.